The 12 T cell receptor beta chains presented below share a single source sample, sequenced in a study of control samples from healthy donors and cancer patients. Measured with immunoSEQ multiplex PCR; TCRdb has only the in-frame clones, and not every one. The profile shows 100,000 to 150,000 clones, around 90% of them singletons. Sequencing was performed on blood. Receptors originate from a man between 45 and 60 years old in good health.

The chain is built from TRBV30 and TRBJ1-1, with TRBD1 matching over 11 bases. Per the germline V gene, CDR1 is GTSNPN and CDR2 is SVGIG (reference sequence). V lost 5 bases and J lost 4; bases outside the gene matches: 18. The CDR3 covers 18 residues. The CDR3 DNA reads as TGTGCCTGGGGGGGACAGGGGGATGTCCGTTTGGGCGGCACTGAAGCTTTCTTT. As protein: CAWGGQGDVRLGGTEAFF.

The CDR3 reads CAWSTIQTSGVYNEQFF. In DNA form, the CDR3 reads TGTGCCTGGAGTACCATCCAGACTAGCGGGGTGTACAATGAGCAGTTCTTC. The V gene is TRBV30, the J gene TRBJ2-1; 11 nucleotides match TRBD2. Germline CDR1 reads GTSNPN; CDR2 reads SVGIG (reference sequence). CDR3 length: 17 residues. V dropped 2 bases and J dropped 4; count of bases not matched to a gene: 10.

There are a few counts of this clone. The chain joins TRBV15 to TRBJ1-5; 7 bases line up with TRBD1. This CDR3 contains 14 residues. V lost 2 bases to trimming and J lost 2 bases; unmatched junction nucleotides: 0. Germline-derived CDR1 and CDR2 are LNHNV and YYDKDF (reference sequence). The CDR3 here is CATSRQGGNQPQHF. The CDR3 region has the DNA TGTGCCACCAGCAGACAGGGGGGCAATCAGCCCCAGCATTTT.

The CDR3 coding sequence is TGCGCCAGCAGCTTGGATGTCTACGAGCAGTACTTC. Protein product: CASSLDVYEQYF. The chain uses TRBV5-1 and TRBJ2-7; unclear D gene. Germline CDR1 and CDR2: SGHRS and YFSETQ. The CDR3 has 12 amino acids. With 0 bases removed from V and 3 bases from J, the gap between germline ends came to 4 bases.

DNA of the CDR3: TGCGCCAGCAGCGGGGACCGAGAAGAGACCCAGTACTTC. Amino acids: CASSGDREETQYF. The rearrangement uses TRBV4-1 and TRBJ2-5, with D perhaps given as TRBD1 or TRBD2 (5 bases each). Germline CDR1 reads MGHRA; CDR2 reads YSYEKL. The V and J ends lost 5 bases and 3 bases respectively, with 10 bases between them. This CDR3 has 13 amino acids.

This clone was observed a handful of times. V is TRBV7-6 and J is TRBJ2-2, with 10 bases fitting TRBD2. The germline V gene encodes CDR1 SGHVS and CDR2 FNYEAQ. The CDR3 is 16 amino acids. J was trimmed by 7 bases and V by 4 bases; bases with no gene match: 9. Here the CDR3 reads CASSSLSGGAIGELFF. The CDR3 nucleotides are TGTGCCAGCAGCTCACTAAGCGGGGGGGCAATCGGGGAGCTGTTTTTT.

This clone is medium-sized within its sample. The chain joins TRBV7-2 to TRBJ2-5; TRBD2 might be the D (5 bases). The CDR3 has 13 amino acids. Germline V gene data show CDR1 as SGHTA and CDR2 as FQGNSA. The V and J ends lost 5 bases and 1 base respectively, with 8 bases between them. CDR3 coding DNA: TGTGCCAGCAGCCCCGGACTCCAAGAGACCCAGTACTTC. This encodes CASSPGLQETQYF. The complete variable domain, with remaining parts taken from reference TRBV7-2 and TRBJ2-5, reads GAGVSQSPSNKVTEKGKDVELRCDPISGHTALYWYRQSLGQGLEFLIYFQGNSAPDKSGLPSDRFSAERTGGSVSTLTIQRTQQEDSAVYLCASSPGLQETQYFGPGTRLLVL.

The CDR3 coding sequence is TGTGCCAGCGGTAATAATTCACCCCTCCACTTT. Translated: CASGNNSPLHF. The V gene is TRBV27, the J gene TRBJ1-6; D ambiguous. The CDR3 loop spans 11 amino acids. V lost 8 bases to trimming and J lost 5 bases, with 4 bases between them. Germline V gene sequence: CDR1 MNHEY, CDR2 SMNVEV (reference sequence).

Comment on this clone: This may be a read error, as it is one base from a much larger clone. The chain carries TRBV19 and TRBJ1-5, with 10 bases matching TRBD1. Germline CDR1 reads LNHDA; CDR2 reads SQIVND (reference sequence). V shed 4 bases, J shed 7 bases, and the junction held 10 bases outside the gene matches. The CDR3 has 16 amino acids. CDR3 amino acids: CASSKTGGVMMQPQHF. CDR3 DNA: TGTGCCAGTAGTAAGACAGGGGGCGTGATGATGCAGCCCCAGCATTTT.

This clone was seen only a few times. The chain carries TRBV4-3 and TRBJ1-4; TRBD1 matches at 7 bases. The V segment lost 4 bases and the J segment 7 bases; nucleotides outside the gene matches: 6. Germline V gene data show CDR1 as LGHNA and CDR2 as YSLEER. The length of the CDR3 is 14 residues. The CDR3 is CASSPTGVSEKLFF. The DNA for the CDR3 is TGCGCCAGCAGCCCTACAGGGGTCAGTGAAAAACTGTTTTTT.

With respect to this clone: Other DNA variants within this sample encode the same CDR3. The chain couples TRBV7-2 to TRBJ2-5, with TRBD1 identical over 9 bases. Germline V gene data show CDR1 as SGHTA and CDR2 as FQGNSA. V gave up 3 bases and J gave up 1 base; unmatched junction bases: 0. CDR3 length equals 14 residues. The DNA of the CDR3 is TGTGCCAGCAGCTTGACAGGGGGCCAAGAGACCCAGTACTTC. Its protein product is CASSLTGGQETQYF.

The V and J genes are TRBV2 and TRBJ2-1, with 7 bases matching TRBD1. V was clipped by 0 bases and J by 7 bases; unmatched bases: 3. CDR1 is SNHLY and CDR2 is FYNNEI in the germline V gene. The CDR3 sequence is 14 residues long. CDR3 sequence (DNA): TGTGCCAGCAGTGAAGCGGACAGGTGGAATGAGCAGTTCTTC. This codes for CASSEADRWNEQFF.